The TCR beta chain described here comes from a study of follicular helper T cells after annual influenza vaccination (dated by TCRdb to about 2017). Regarding the research as a whole: Blood was collected on days 0, 7 and 28 after each seasonal influenza vaccination. To look at recall of cTfh clones, some subjects were tracked through successive annual vaccinations covering the 2013-2014, 2014-2015 and 2015-2016 seasons. One week after vaccination, a second recruited cohort of about a dozen subjects (Table S1) displayed a similar ICOS+CD38+ cTfh response. Multi-year samples were available from six subjects, with four subjects covering two vaccination seasons and two subjects covering three seasons. The 2015 samples were processed right after collection, while the 2013-2014 samples were cryopreserved. Findings and caveats that apply to the study as a whole: Successive annual vaccinations recalled a recurrent oligoclonal ICOS+CD38+ cTfh response that contained tetramer and AIM influenza-specific clonotypes. Only roughly 9.5-22% of analyzed cells yielded productive TCRB sequences, so sampling of rare clonotypes was not possible. Day 7 ICOS+CD38+ clones were most often found later in ICOS-CD38- cTfh, suggesting that subset may serve as a memory reservoir. ICOS+CD38+ cTfh clonality correlated with the frequency of that population, and its change correlated with the change in circulating plasmablast frequency.

Notes on this clone: The antigen this receptor binds is unknown. No base qualities exist here, and no much larger clone lies one base off it.

The time point label, read with the paper, signifies: 2015-2016 season, 7 days after influenza vaccination. TCRB sequencing was used to follow sorted CD4 subsets from the blood of adults before and after they were given the seasonal inactivated influenza vaccine (Fluvarix). To be eligible, subjects had to live in the community and must not have received influenza vaccine in the previous 6 months. Reasons for exclusion included contraindications to influenza vaccine, substance abuse, HIV/AIDS, active malignancy, immunomodulatory medication, and active illness such as respiratory infection. At each time point, somewhere between roughly 40 and 110 mL of blood was taken. Non-naive CD4+CXCR5+PD-1+ cells were defined as circulating Tfh and were sorted into ICOS+CD38+ and ICOS-CD38- fractions. Either Ficoll-Paque PLUS or SepMate separation was used to isolate PBMC. Before DNA extraction, cell subsets were sorted from PBMC on a BD FACS Aria.

Preparation of the library involved the immunoSEQ multiplex PCR assay. Adaptive Biotechnologies carried out TCRB amplification, library preparation, sequencing and preliminary bioinformatics at Survey level resolution. TCRB sequencing used multiplex PCR amplification of genomic DNA from sorted cTfh populations. Per the source publication's procedure: Clonality was calculated in R as 1 minus normalized Shannon entropy, and the Gini index was computed with the R package ineq. Overlap score was the summed counts of shared sequences divided by total counts of all sequences in both compared samples. Fisher's exact test, with an assumed theoretical repertoire of 10^7 TCRB sequences, was used to assess the significance of shared clonotypes. What TCRdb holds here is the immuneACCESS table cut down to in-frame rearrangements. Part of the clones is not present; checked against another copy, under half of the missing clones reflect an unresolved V gene, and the others are unexplained. Clone size and V and J calls were adopted from that table, with D and trimming inferred from the DNA. The sample table contains 1,400 to 1,500 clones; only one count was recorded for roughly 83% of them. The ten largest clones add up to over 2.5% of the sample.

V has 9 bases trimmed and J has 4 bases trimmed; junction bases matching no gene number 13. The CDR3 has 15 amino acids, counting the end cysteine and phenylalanine. Only the CDR3 region is kept as DNA, spanning 45 bases read in frame from base 1. CDR1 and CDR2, per the germline V gene (reference sequence), are MNHNY and SVGAGI. The chain uses TRBV6-6 and TRBJ2-7; a stretch of 9 junction bases matches TRBD1. The sequenced sample was CXCR5+ CD38+ circulating T follicular helper cells from blood, obtained 7 days after influenza vaccination. What the cell subset or site label conveys for this sample: circulating Tfh, non-naive CD4+CXCR5+PD-1+ (ICOS+CD38+ or ICOS-CD38-). This clonotype was obtained from an adult who received the influenza vaccine. DNA sequence: TGTGCCAGTGAGGGTCCGGGACAGGGTAAATACGAGCAGTACTTC. Protein translation: CASEGPGQGKYEQYF.